This note documents a single TCR beta chain sequence. The data are from a study of T cell repertoires and Cas9 in healthy adults. The CDR3 length is 14 residues. The V end was cut by 3 bases, the J end by 4 bases, with 12 bases between. CDR1 is LNHDA, CDR2 SQIVND, per germline (reference sequence). Clones were read by immunoSEQ multiplex PCR, and TCRdb kept only the in-frame ones, dropping some. The sample includes around 23,000 clones, around 90% of them seen just once. This receptor was taken from a human donor in good health. This chain connects TRBV19 to TRBJ1-1; TRBD1 might be the D (5 bases). The source material was CD4+ effector T cells (CD127+, CD25-, CD137-, CD154-) from PBMCs; culture status not recorded. The CDR3 region has the DNA TGTGCCAGTAGTATTTGGGGGGTTAGCACTGAAGCTTTCTTT. It codes for CASSIWGVSTEAFF.